Listed here are 23 T cell receptor beta chains from one sample, sequenced in a study of shared clonotypes between healthy human individuals. Generated by immunoSEQ multiplex PCR, the TCRdb table keeps only in-frame clones and is missing some. The sample lists about 380,000 clones; around 96% were seen once. Sequencing was performed on memory CD8+ T cells sorted from blood. As to subset: CD45RO+ cells pooled with CCR7-negative TemRA cells. Source of these receptors: a young man in good health.

The chain combines TRBV7-8 with TRBJ2-1; TRBD1 matches 10 bases. This CDR3 has 16 residues. J lost 6 bases, V lost 1 base, and 6 bases had no gene match. Looked up from germline, CDR1 is SGHVS and CDR2 is FQNEAQ. Written as DNA, the CDR3 is TGTGCCAGCAGCTTAGTCTGGGACAGGGGCAGCAATGAGCAGTTCTTC. Its translation: CASSLVWDRGSNEQFF.

As to this clone: This specimen includes other DNA sequences encoding the same CDR3. The genes are TRBV5-6 and TRBJ2-3; no clear D gene. Looked up from germline, CDR1 is SGHDT and CDR2 is YYEEEE. The V end was cut by 1 base, the J end by 3 bases, with 0 bases between. The CDR3 has 11 residues. Written as DNA, the CDR3 is TGTGCCAGCAGCTTGACAGATACGCAGTATTTT. This codes for CASSLTDTQYF. Variable domain in full (rest from reference TRBV5-6 and TRBJ2-3): DAGVTQSPTHLIKTRGQQVTLRCSPKSGHDTVSWYQQALGQGPQFIFQYYEEEERQRGNFPDRFSGHQFPNYSSELNVNALLLGDSALYLCASSLTDTQYFGPGTRLTVL.

This clone was picked up one time. The V and J genes are TRBV4-2 and TRBJ2-3; 12 nucleotides match TRBD2. CDR3 length equals 17 residues. V shed 1 base and J 5 bases; nucleotides not matched to a gene: 7. CDR1 is LGHNA and CDR2 is YNFKEQ in the germline V gene. CDR3 sequence (DNA): TGTGCCAGCAGCCAAGCCCAGACTAGCGGGAGTTTAGATACGCAGTATTTT. This gives the protein CASSQAQTSGSLDTQYF.

The chain is built from TRBV15 and TRBJ1-1; D remains unclear. This CDR3 is built from 13 residues. V lost 4 bases to trimming and J lost 1 base, with 7 bases between them. Germline loops: CDR1 LNHNV, CDR2 YYDKDF (reference sequence). CDR3 sequence reads: CATSTGRNTEAFF. Written as DNA, the CDR3 is TGTGCCACCAGCACCGGGAGGAACACTGAAGCTTTCTTT. Looking up the rest from reference TRBV15 and TRBJ1-1 gives the full variable domain: DAMVIQNPRYQVTQFGKPVTLSCSQTLNHNVMYWYQQKSSQAPKLLFHYYDKDFNNEADTPDNFQSRRPNTSFCFLDIRSPGLGDTAMYLCATSTGRNTEAFFGQGTRLTVV.

This rearrangement joins TRBV4-2 to TRBJ2-1; the D is unclear. Germline V lookup: CDR1 LGHNA, CDR2 YNFKEQ. The length of the CDR3 is 15 residues. The V end lost 1 base, the J end lost 4 bases, and 11 bases lay between the germline ends. CDR3 DNA: TGTGCCAGCAGCCAAGCTTTATTCGGTTACAATGAGCAGTTCTTC. Residues: CASSQALFGYNEQFF.

The rearrangement links TRBV4-2 to TRBJ2-7; 9 bases line up with TRBD1. V lost 1 base, J lost 2 bases, and 0 bases stayed unmatched. Germline V gene lookup returns CDR1 LGHNA and CDR2 YNFKEQ. This CDR3 spans 14 amino acids. This CDR3 reads CASSQGQGAYEQYF. For the CDR3, the DNA is TGTGCCAGCAGCCAAGGACAGGGGGCCTACGAGCAGTACTTC.

The V and J genes are TRBV25-1 and TRBJ2-1; maybe TRBD2 (6 bases). V was pared by 1 base and J by 5 bases, with 9 bases between. CDR1 is MGHDK and CDR2 is SYGVNS in the germline V gene. The CDR3 totals 14 residues. DNA for the CDR3: TGTGCCAGCAGTGAATTAGGAGGGGACAATGAGCAGTTCTTC. Its protein product is CASSELGGDNEQFF. The full variable domain, completed using reference TRBV25-1 and TRBJ2-1, is EADIYQTPRYLVIGTGKKITLECSQTMGHDKMYWYQQDPGMELHLIHYSYGVNSTEKGDLSSESTVSRIRTEHFPLTLESARPSHTSQYLCASSELGGDNEQFFGPGTRLTVL.

J is TRBJ2-5 and V is TRBV6-1, with 11 bases fitting TRBD2. With 4 bases clipped from V and 4 bases from J, the junction kept 5 bases outside the gene matches. The CDR3 has 15 residues. Germline-derived CDR1 and CDR2 are MNHNS and SASEGT. The CDR3 sequence is CASSARTSGPETQYF. The CDR3 DNA reads as TGTGCCAGCAGTGCCCGGACTAGCGGGCCAGAGACCCAGTACTTC.

The rearrangement uses TRBV10-3 and TRBJ2-3, with D perhaps TRBD1 (6 bases). The V and J ends lost 7 bases and 2 bases respectively, with 25 bases between them. The CDR3 has 18 amino acids. CDR1 is ENHRY and CDR2 is SYGVKD in the germline V gene. The CDR3 DNA reads TGTGCCATCACCCACGATTACAGGGCCCTACTATCCACAGATACGCAGTATTTT. It encodes CAITHDYRALLSTDTQYF.

This chain uses TRBV25-1 with TRBJ2-7; tentatively, D is TRBD1 (6 bases). This CDR3 has 14 residues. Germline V lookup: CDR1 MGHDK, CDR2 SYGVNS. With 0 bases removed from V and 5 bases from J, the gap between germline ends came to 11 bases. DNA of the CDR3: TGTGCCAGCAGTGAATATCTCCACAGGGACGAGCAGTACTTC. Encoded protein: CASSEYLHRDEQYF.

The chain joins TRBV19 to TRBJ2-7; the match to TRBD1 covers 9 bases. The trim removed 7 bases at V and 6 bases at J, leaving 7 bases unmatched. This CDR3 is built from 13 residues. CDR1 is LNHDA, CDR2 SQIVND, per germline (reference sequence). The CDR3 loop is CASTRTGEGEQYF. CDR3 sequence (DNA): TGTGCCAGTACGAGGACAGGGGAGGGCGAGCAGTACTTC.

V gene TRBV18 combines with J gene TRBJ2-1, with D perhaps TRBD2 (5 bases). Germline V gene data show CDR1 as KGHSH and CDR2 as LQKENI. Trimming removed 4 bases at V and 0 bases at J, with 13 bases between. This CDR3 is 16 amino acids long. The CDR3 loop is CASSQPGTSSYNEQFF. The CDR3 DNA reads TGTGCCAGCTCACAACCAGGTACTAGCTCCTACAATGAGCAGTTCTTC.

V and J are TRBV20-1 and TRBJ2-7; TRBD1 might be the D (5 bases). Between the trimmed V and J ends, which lost 3 bases and 7 bases, there was a span of 7 bases. This CDR3 spans 10 amino acids. Germline values: CDR1 DFQATT, CDR2 SNEGSKA (reference sequence). Here the CDR3 reads CSASPGEQYF. The CDR3 DNA is TGCAGTGCTAGTCCAGGGGAGCAGTACTTC.

The gene calls are TRBV25-1 and TRBJ2-7; TRBD2 is a possible D gene (6 bases). CDR1 MGHDK and CDR2 SYGVNS come from the germline V gene. The germline V and J ends were trimmed by 2 bases and 6 bases, with 14 bases remaining between them. CDR3 length: 14 amino acids. The CDR3 region has the DNA TGTGCCAGCAGTGAACGGGAGTGGCGGGGCGAGCAGTACTTC. Its protein is CASSEREWRGEQYF.

The chain carries TRBV7-9 and TRBJ2-1, with 7 bases that match TRBD2. The germline CDR1 and CDR2 sequences are SEHNR and FQNEAQ (reference sequence). V lost 6 bases, J lost 6 bases, and 20 bases stayed unmatched. This CDR3 comprises 18 residues. This chain's CDR3 is CASSLEVYPSGISNEQFF. CDR3 nucleotide sequence: TGTGCCAGCAGTCTAGAGGTCTATCCGAGCGGGATCAGCAATGAGCAGTTCTTC.

The chain combines TRBV6-4 with TRBJ1-2; possible D gene TRBD1, 5 bases. Trimming removed 7 bases at V and 3 bases at J, with 21 bases between. The CDR3 is 16 amino acids. Germline V gene sequence: CDR1 MRHNA, CDR2 SNTAGT. In nucleotides, the CDR3 is TGTGCCAGCAAGAGATTCGGGACGGACGGAGACTATGGCTACACCTTC. It is translated as CASKRFGTDGDYGYTF.

The rearrangement joins TRBV28 to TRBJ1-2, with D maybe TRBD1 (5 bases). The CDR3 has 16 residues. Trimming pared 4 bases from V and 4 bases from J, leaving 19 bases between. CDR1 is MDHEN and CDR2 is SYDVKM in the germline V gene. CDR3 coding DNA: TGTGCCAGCAGTTCCCTTGTACAGGTGCTTGGCTATGGCTACACCTTC. Translated: CASSSLVQVLGYGYTF.

The chain employs TRBV5-4 and TRBJ2-1; no reliable D call. This CDR3 has 12 amino acids. Per the germline V gene, CDR1 is SGHNT and CDR2 is YYREEE (reference sequence). V lost 5 bases, J lost 3 bases, and 6 bases lay in between. The CDR3 DNA is TGTGCCAGCAGGCGAGACTACAATGAGCAGTTCTTC. Translating gives CASRRDYNEQFF.

This clone appeared a few times. The sample contains more than one DNA sequence encoding this CDR3. CDR3 residues: CASSYGTGGYEQYF. Written as DNA, the CDR3 is TGTGCCAGCAGTTACGGGACAGGGGGTTACGAGCAGTACTTC. The V and J genes are TRBV6-5 and TRBJ2-7, with 11 bases aligning to TRBD1. The CDR3 loop spans 14 amino acids. Germline trimming cut 2 bases from V and 4 bases from J; bases unmatched to any gene: 1. Germline loops: CDR1 MNHEY, CDR2 SVGAGI.

The chain links TRBV30 to TRBJ2-7, with D perhaps matching TRBD2 (5 bases). Germline loops: CDR1 GTSNPN, CDR2 SVGIG (reference sequence). Trimming took off 2 bases at V and 0 bases at J, with 8 bases between the two ends. This CDR3 is 13 amino acids long. The CDR3 region has the DNA TGTGCCTGGAGTACAGACTACTCCTACGAGCAGTACTTC. Its protein is CAWSTDYSYEQYF.

V gene TRBV7-9 combines with J gene TRBJ2-7, with 14 bases matching TRBD2. The CDR3 consists of 16 residues. Germline loops: CDR1 SEHNR, CDR2 FQNEAQ (reference sequence). With V trimmed by 1 base and J by 3 bases, 2 bases remained unmatched. DNA for the CDR3: TGTGCCAGCAGCTTAGGGACTAGCGGGAGGAGCTACGAGCAGTACTTC. Protein: CASSLGTSGRSYEQYF.

The chain uses TRBV28 and TRBJ2-7; a possible D gene is TRBD2 (6 bases). From germline, CDR1 is MDHEN and CDR2 SYDVKM. V lost 6 bases to trimming and J lost 6 bases, with 18 bases between them. The CDR3 totals 14 residues. The CDR3 loop reads CASRMGGLGVEQYF. DNA of the CDR3: TGTGCCAGCAGAATGGGGGGTCTCGGGGTCGAGCAGTACTTC.

The chain links TRBV30 to TRBJ2-5; D is unclear. The germline V gene has CDR1 GTSNPN and CDR2 SVGIG (reference sequence). The V end lost 3 bases, the J end lost 7 bases, and 15 bases lay between the germline ends. The CDR3 has 13 amino acids. In DNA, the CDR3 is TGTGCCTGGAGCCTAGGCGCGGAAGGGACCCAGTACTTC. Its protein is CAWSLGAEGTQYF.